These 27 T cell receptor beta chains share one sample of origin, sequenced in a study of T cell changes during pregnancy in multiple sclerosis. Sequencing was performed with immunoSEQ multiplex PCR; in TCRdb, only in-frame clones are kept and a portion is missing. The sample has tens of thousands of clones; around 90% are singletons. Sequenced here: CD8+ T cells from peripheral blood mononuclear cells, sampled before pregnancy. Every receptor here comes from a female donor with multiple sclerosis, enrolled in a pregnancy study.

The CDR3 is CASSFRHSYEQYF. The CDR3 DNA follows: TGTGCCAGCAGCTTTCGACATTCCTACGAGCAGTACTTC. This chain links TRBV7-9 with TRBJ2-7; no reliable D call. Trimming took off 3 bases at V and 1 base at J, with 7 bases between the two ends. CDR3 length equals 13 residues. Germline lookup yields CDR1 SEHNR and CDR2 FQNEAQ (reference sequence).

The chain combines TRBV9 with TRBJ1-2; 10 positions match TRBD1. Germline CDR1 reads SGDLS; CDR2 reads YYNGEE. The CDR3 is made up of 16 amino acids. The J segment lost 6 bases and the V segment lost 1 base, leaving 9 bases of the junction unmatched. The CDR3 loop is CASSVNSDRGPDGYTF. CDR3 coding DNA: TGTGCCAGCAGCGTAAATTCCGACAGGGGGCCTGATGGCTACACCTTC.

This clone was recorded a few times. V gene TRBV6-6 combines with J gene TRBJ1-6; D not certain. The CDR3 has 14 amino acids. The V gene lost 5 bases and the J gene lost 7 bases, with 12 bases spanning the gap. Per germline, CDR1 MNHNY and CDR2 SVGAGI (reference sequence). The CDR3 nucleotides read TGTGCCAGCAGTACCCCGGGCGGGAATTCACCCCTCCACTTT. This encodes CASSTPGGNSPLHF.

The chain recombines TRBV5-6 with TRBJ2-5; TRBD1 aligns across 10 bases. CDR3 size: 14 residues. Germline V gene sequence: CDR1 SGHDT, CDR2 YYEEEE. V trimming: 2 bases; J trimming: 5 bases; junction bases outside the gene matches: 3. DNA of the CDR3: TGTGCCAGCAGCTTTGGGACAGGGGACGAGACCCAGTACTTC. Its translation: CASSFGTGDETQYF.

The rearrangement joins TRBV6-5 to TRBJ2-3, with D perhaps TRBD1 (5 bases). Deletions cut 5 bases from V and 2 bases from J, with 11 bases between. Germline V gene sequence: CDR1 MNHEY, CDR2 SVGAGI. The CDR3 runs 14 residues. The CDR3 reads CASSPDSYTDTQYF. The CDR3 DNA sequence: TGTGCCAGCAGTCCTGACAGTTACACAGATACGCAGTATTTT.

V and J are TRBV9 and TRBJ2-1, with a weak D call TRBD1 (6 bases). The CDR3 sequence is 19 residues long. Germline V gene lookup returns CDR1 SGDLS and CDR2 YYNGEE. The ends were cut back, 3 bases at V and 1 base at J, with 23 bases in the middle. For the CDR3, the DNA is TGTGCCAGCAGCGGTGCGTCAATCTTAGCAGGGGATTCCTACAATGAGCAGTTCTTC. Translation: CASSGASILAGDSYNEQFF.

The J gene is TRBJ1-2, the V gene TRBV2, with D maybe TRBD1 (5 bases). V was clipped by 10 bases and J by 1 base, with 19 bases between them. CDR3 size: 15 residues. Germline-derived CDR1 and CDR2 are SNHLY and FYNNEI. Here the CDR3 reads CATLGGEGDNYGYTF. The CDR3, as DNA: TGTGCCACCCTGGGGGGGGAAGGGGATAACTATGGCTACACCTTC.

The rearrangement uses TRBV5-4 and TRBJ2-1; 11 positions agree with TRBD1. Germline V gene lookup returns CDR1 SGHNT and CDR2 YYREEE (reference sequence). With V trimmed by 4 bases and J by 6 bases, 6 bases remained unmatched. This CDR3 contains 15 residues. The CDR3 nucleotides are TGTGCCAGCAGCCTTGGACAGGGGGCGGGCAATGAGCAGTTCTTC. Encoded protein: CASSLGQGAGNEQFF.

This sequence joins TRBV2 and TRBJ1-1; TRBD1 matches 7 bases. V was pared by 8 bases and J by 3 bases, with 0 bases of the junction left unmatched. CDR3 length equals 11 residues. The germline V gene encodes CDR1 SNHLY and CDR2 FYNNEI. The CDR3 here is CASDRDTEAFF. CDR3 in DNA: TGTGCCAGCGACAGGGACACTGAAGCTTTCTTT. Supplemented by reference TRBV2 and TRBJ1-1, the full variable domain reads EPEVTQTPSHQVTQMGQEVILRCVPISNHLYFYWYRQILGQKVEFLVSFYNNEISEKSEIFDDQFSVERPDGSNFTLKIRSTKLEDSAMYFCASDRDTEAFFGQGTRLTVV.

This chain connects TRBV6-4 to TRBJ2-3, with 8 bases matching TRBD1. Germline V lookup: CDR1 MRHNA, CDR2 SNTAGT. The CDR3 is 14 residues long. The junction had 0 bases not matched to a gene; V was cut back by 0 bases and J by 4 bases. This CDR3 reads CASSDSQGADTQYF. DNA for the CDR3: TGTGCCAGCAGTGACTCACAGGGGGCAGATACGCAGTATTTT.

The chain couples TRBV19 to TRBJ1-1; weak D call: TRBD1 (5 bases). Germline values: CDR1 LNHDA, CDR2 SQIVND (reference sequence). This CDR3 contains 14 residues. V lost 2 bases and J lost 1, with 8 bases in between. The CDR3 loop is CASSIPGGNTEAFF. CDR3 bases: TGTGCCAGTAGTATACCGGGGGGGAACACTGAAGCTTTCTTT.

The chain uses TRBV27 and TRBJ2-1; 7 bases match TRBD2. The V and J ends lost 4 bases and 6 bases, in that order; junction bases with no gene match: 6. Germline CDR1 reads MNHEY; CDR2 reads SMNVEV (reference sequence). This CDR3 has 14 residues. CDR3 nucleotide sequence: TGTGCCAGCAGTTGGGGCGGGGGTACCAATGAGCAGTTCTTC. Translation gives CASSWGGGTNEQFF.

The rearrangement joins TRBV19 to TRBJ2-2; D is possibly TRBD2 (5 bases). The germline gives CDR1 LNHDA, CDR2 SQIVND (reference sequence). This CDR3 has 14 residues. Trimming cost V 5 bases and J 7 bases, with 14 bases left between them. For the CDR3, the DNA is TGTGCCAGTAGTTCATTGGACGGGGTCGGGGAGCTGTTTTTT. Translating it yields CASSSLDGVGELFF.

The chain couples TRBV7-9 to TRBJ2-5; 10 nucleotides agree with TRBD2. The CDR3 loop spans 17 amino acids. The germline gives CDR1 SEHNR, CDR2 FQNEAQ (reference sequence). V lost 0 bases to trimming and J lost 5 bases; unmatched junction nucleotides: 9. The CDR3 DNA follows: TGTGCCAGCAGCTTAGCCCTAGCGGGGGTCTATGGGGAGACCCAGTACTTC. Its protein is CASSLALAGVYGETQYF.

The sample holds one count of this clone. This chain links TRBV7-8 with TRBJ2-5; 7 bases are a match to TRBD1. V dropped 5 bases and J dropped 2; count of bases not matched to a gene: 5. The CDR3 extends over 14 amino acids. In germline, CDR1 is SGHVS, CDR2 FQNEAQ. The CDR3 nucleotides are TGTGCCAGCAGCCCTACAGGGGTACAAGAGACCCAGTACTTC. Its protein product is CASSPTGVQETQYF. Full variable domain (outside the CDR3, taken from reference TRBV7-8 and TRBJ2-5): GAGVSQSPRYKVAKRGQDVALRCDPISGHVSLFWYQQALGQGPEFLTYFQNEAQLDKSGLPSDRFFAERPEGSVSTLKIQRTQQEDSAVYLCASSPTGVQETQYFGPGTRLLVL.

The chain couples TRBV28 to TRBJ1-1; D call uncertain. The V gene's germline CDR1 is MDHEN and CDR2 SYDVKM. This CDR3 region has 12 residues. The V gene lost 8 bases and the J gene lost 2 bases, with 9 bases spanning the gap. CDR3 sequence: CASAAYNTEAFF. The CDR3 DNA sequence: TGTGCCAGCGCGGCGTACAACACTGAAGCTTTCTTT.

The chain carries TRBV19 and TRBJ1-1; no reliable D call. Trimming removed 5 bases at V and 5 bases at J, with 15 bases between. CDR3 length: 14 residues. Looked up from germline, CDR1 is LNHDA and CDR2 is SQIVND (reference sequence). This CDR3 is CASSGEAGGTEAFF. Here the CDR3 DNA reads TGTGCCAGTAGTGGAGAAGCGGGAGGTACTGAAGCTTTCTTT.

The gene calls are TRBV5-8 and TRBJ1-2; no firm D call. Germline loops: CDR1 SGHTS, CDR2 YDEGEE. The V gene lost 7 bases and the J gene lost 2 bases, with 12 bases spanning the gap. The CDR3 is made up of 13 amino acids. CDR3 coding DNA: TGTGCCAGCGGAATGGAAGCGAACTATGGCTACACCTTC. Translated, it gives CASGMEANYGYTF.

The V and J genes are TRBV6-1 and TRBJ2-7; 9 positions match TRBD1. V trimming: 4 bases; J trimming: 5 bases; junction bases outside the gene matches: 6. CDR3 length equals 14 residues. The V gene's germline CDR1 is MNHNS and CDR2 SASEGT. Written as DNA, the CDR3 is TGTGCCAGCAGTGGAGGCAACAGGGGGCACGAGCAGTACTTC. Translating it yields CASSGGNRGHEQYF.

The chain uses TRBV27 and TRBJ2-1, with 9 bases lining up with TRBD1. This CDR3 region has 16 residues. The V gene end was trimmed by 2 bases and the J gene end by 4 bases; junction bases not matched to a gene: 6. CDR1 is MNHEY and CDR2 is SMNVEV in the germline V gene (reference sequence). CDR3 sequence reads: CASSLLMGQGYNEQFF. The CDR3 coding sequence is TGTGCCAGCAGTTTACTCATGGGACAGGGTTACAATGAGCAGTTCTTC.

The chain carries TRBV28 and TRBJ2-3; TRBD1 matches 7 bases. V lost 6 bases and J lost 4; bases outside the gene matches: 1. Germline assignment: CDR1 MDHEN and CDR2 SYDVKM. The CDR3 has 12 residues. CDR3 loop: CASRRGPDTQYF. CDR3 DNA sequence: TGTGCCAGCAGAAGGGGGCCAGATACGCAGTATTTT. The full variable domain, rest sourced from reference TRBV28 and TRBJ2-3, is DVKVTQSSRYLVKRTGEKVFLECVQDMDHENMFWYRQDPGLGLRLIYFSYDVKMKEKGDIPEGYSVSREKKERFSLILESASTNQTSMYLCASRRGPDTQYFGPGTRLTVL.

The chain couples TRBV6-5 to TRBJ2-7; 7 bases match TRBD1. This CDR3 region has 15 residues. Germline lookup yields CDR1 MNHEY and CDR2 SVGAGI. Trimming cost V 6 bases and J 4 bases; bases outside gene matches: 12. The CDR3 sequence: CASSPTGTEHYEQYF. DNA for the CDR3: TGTGCCAGCAGCCCAACCGGGACAGAGCATTACGAGCAGTACTTC.

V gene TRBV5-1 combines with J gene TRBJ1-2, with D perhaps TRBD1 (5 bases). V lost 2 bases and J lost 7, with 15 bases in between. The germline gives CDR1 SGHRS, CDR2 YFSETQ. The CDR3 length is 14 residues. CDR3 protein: CASSFTAMGGGYTF. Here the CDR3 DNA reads TGCGCCAGCAGCTTCACCGCAATGGGGGGTGGCTACACCTTC.

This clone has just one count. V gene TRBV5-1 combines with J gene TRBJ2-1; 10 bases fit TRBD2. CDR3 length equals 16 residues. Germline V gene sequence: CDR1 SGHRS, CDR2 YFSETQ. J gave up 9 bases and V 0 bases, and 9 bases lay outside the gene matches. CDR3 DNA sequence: TGCGCCAGCAGCTTGGGTAGGTTAGCGGGGGGATCTGAGCAGTTCTTC. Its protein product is CASSLGRLAGGSEQFF.

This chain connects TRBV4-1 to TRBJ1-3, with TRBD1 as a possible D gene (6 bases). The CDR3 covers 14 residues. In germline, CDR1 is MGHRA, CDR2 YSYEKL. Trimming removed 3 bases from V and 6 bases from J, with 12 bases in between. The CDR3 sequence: CASSQVGAINTIYF. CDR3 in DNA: TGCGCCAGCAGCCAGGTGGGGGCTATAAACACCATATATTTT.

The CDR3 loop is CASSRNAGRWNEQYF. The CDR3 region has the DNA TGCGCCAGCAGCCGGAACGCGGGGCGGTGGAACGAGCAGTACTTC. The rearrangement uses TRBV4-1 and TRBJ2-7; TRBD2 is a possible D gene (6 bases). Germline CDR1 reads MGHRA; CDR2 reads YSYEKL. This CDR3 spans 15 amino acids. V lost 4 bases and J 5 bases, leaving 18 bases between the germline ends.

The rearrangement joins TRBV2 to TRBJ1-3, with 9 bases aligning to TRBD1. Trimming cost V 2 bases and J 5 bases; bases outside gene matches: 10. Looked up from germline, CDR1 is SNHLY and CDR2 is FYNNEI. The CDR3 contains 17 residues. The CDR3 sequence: CASSEIRTGDRRNTIYF. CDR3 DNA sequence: TGTGCCAGCAGTGAAATTCGGACAGGGGACCGACGAAACACCATATATTTT.